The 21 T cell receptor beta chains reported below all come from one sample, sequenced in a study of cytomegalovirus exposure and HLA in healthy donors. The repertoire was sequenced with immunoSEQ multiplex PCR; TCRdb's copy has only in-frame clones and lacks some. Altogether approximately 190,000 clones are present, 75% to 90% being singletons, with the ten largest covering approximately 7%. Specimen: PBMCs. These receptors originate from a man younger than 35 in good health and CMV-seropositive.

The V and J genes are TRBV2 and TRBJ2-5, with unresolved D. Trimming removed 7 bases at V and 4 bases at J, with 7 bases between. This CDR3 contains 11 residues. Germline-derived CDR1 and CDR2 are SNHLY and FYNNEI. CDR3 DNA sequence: TGTGCCAGCATGTTTCTAGAGACCCAGTACTTC. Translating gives CASMFLETQYF.

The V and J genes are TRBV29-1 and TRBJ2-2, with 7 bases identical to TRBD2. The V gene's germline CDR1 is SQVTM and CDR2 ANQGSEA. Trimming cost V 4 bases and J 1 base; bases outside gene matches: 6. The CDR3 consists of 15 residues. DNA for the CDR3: TGCAGCGTTGGGAGGGGCGGGGGGAACACCGGGGAGCTGTTTTTT. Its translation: CSVGRGGGNTGELFF.

CDR3 nucleotide sequence: TGCAGCGCCCAGGACAGGAACTATGGCTACACCTTC. Protein: CSAQDRNYGYTF. The V call is TRBV29-1, the J call TRBJ1-2; 7 positions agree with TRBD1. V was clipped by 7 bases and J by 2 bases; unmatched bases: 4. The CDR3 consists of 12 residues. Germline V gene data show CDR1 as SQVTM and CDR2 as ANQGSEA.

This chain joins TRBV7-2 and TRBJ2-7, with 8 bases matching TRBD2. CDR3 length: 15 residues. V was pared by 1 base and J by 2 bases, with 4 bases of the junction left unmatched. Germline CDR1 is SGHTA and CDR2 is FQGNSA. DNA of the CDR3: TGTGCCAGCAGCTTAGTGCGGGAGGCCACCTACGAGCAGTACTTC. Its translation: CASSLVREATYEQYF.

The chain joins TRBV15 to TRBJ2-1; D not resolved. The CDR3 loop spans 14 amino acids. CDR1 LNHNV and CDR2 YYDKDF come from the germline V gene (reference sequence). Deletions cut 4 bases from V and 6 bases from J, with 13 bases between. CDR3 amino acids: CATSTRYQSNEQFF. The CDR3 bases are TGTGCCACCAGCACGAGGTACCAGAGCAATGAGCAGTTCTTC.

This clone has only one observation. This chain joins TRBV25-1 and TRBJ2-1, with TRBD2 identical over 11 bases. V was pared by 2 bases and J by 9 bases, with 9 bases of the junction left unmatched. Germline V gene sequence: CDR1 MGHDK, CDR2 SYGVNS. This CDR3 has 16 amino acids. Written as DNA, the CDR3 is TGTGCCAGCAGTGAACTCGAACTAGCGGGAGTCATTGAGCAGTTCTTC. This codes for CASSELELAGVIEQFF.

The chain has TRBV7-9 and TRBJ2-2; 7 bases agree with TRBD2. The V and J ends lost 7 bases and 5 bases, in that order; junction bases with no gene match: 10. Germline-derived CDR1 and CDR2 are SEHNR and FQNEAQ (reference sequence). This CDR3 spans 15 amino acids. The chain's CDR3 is CASTGPDSGTGELFF. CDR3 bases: TGTGCCAGCACCGGTCCCGATAGCGGGACCGGGGAGCTGTTTTTT. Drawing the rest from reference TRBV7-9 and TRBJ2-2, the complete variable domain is DTGVSQNPRHKITKRGQNVTFRCDPISEHNRLYWYRQTLGQGPEFLTYFQNEAQLEKSRLLSDRFSAERPKGSFSTLEIQRTEQGDSAMYLCASTGPDSGTGELFFGEGSRLTVL.

The CDR3 sequence is CASSFGGPNIQYF. DNA for the CDR3: TGTGCCAGCAGTTTCGGGGGGCCGAACATTCAGTACTTC. The chain recombines TRBV27 with TRBJ2-4; a weak D match, TRBD2 (7 bases). CDR3 length equals 13 residues. Trimming left V 3 bases short and J 7 bases short, with 10 bases between. CDR1 is MNHEY and CDR2 is SMNVEV in the germline V gene (reference sequence).

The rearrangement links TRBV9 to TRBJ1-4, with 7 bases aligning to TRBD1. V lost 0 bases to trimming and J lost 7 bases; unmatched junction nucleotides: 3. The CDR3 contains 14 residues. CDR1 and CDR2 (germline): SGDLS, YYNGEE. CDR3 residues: CASSVGQGGEKLFF. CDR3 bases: TGTGCCAGCAGCGTAGGACAGGGCGGTGAAAAACTGTTTTTT.

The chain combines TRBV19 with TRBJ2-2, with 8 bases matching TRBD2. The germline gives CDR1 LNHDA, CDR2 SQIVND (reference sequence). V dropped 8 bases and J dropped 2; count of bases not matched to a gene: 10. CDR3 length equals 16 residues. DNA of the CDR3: TGTGCCAGTTCGACTAGCGCCGACCGTAACACCGGGGAGCTGTTTTTT. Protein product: CASSTSADRNTGELFF. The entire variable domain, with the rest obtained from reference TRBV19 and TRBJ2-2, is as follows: DGGITQSPKYLFRKEGQNVTLSCEQNLNHDAMYWYRQDPGQGLRLIYYSQIVNDFQKGDIAEGYSVSREKKESFPLTVTSAQKNPTAFYLCASSTSADRNTGELFFGEGSRLTVL.

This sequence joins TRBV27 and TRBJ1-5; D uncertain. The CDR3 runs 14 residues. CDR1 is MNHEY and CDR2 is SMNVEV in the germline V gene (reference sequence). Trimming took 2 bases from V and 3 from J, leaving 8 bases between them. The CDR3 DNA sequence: TGTGCCAGCAGTTTAATCGGGTTCAATCAGCCCCAGCATTTT. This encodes CASSLIGFNQPQHF.

CDR3 amino acids: CASSPYRLAGDLQFF. CDR3 DNA sequence: TGTGCCAGCAGTCCCTATCGACTAGCGGGGGACCTTCAGTTCTTC. This sequence joins TRBV27 and TRBJ2-1, with 12 bases matching TRBD2. The CDR3 spans 15 residues. Germline V CDR1 and CDR2: MNHEY, SMNVEV (reference sequence). V lost 5 bases and J lost 13; bases outside the gene matches: 12.

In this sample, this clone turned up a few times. The CDR3 sequence: CASSLYNEQFF. The CDR3 DNA sequence: TGTGCCAGCAGCCTTTACAATGAGCAGTTCTTC. This chain connects TRBV6-6 to TRBJ2-1, with D unclear. There are 11 residues in the CDR3. Germline V lookup: CDR1 MNHNY, CDR2 SVGAGI (reference sequence). The V end lost 6 bases, the J end lost 4 bases, and 4 bases lay between the germline ends.

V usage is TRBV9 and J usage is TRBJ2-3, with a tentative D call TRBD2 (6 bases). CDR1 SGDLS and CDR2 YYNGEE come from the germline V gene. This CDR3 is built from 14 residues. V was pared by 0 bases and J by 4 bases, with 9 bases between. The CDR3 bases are TGTGCCAGCAGCGTAGTGTCTAGCGCAGATACGCAGTATTTT. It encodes CASSVVSSADTQYF.

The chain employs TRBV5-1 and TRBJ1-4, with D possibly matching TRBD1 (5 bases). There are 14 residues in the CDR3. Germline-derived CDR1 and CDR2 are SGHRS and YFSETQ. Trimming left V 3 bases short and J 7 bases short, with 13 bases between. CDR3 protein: CASSWAGGTEKLFF. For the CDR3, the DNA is TGCGCCAGCAGCTGGGCGGGGGGAACTGAAAAACTGTTTTTT.

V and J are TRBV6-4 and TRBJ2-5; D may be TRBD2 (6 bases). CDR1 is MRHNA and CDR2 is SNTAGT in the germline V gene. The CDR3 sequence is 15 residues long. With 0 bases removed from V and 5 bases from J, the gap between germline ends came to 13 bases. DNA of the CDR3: TGTGCCAGCAGTGACTCTGGAGGGAGCGGGGAGACCCAGTACTTC. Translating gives CASSDSGGSGETQYF.

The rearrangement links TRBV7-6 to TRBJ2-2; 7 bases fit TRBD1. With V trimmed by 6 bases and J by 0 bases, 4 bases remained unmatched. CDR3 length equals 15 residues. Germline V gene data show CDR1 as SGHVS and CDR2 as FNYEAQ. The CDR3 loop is CASSLDRTNTGELFF. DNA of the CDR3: TGTGCCAGCAGTCTGGACAGGACGAACACCGGGGAGCTGTTTTTT.

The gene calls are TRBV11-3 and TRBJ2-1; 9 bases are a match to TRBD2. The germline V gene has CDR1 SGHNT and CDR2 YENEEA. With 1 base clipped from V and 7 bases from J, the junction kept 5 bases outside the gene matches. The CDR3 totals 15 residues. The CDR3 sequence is CASSLGLAGPNEQFF. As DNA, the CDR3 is TGTGCCAGCAGCTTAGGGCTAGCGGGACCGAATGAGCAGTTCTTC.

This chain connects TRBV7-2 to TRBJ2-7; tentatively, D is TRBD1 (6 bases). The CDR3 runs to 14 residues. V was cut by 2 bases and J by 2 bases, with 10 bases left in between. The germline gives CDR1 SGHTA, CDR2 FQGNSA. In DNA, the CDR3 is TGTGCCAGCAGCTTACAGGGGAAGGCCTACGAGCAGTACTTC. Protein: CASSLQGKAYEQYF.

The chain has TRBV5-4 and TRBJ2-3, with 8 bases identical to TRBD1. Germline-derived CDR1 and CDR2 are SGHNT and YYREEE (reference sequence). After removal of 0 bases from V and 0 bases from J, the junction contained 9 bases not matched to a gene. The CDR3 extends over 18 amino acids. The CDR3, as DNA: TGTGCCAGCAGCTTGGGTACAGGGGGAATCACCAGCACAGATACGCAGTATTTT. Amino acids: CASSLGTGGITSTDTQYF.

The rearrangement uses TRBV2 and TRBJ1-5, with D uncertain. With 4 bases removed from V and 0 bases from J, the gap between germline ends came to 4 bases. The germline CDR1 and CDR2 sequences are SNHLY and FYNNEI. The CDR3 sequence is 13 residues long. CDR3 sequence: CASSVYSNQPQHF. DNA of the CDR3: TGTGCCAGCAGTGTTTATAGCAATCAGCCCCAGCATTTT.